Below, one TCR beta chain is given with its context. There are a few counts of this clonotype. The clone's antigen remains unknown. No base quality values were provided; no much bigger clone lies one nucleotide off. The sample is drawn from a study of response to subunit inactivated influenza vaccine (dated by TCRdb to 2016 to 2019). For the study in its entirety: Deep quantitative profiling of the T cell receptor repertoire was used in the study to follow responses to a trivalent subunit inactivated influenza vaccine. Results the study describes overall, beyond this receptor: The authors suggested that each seasonal influenza vaccination may recruit only a limited number of new T cells.

The library was obtained by RT-PCR. This sample was sequenced with an Illumina HiSeq 2500. TCRdb reprocessed the public reads (quality trimming at Q25 with fastp, clone calling with MiXCR) and kept in-frame beta chains. Merged by CDR3 protein, the rows form single entries marked with the most common genes and DNA. The sample table holds about 530,000 distinct CDR3 sequences, of which 12% were seen once. The ten largest account for roughly 10% of the sample. Based on the germline V gene (reference sequence), the CDR1 and CDR2 sequences are DFQATT and SNEGSKA. Trimming at the junction amounts to 6 bases on V and 1 base on J, and the germline ends lie 9 bases apart. The cysteine opens and the phenylalanine closes a CDR3 of 12 amino acids. Only CDR3 DNA remains: 36 bases, in frame from the first base.

The sequence joins TRBV20-1 to TRBJ1-1, with the D segment identity uncertain. This specimen was PBMCs from blood, taken on the day of vaccination. The sequence derives from a man aged 45-65 years who received an inactivated influenza vaccine. Donor details come from another sample of the same person, matched by shared clones. The CDR3 reads as follows: CSARSGNTEAFF. DNA sequence: TGCAGTGCACGTTCTGGGAACACTGAAGCTTTCTTT.